The 12 T cell receptor beta chains below come from one sample, sequenced in a study of blood T cells in healthy people across ages. Next came a second PCR, run for about 6 to 11 cycles, which used a sample-barcoded 5' primer along with a J-beta primer mix. TCRdb called the 5' RACE reads again in MiXCR, with one record for every CDR3 protein. This sample has about 1 million distinct CDR3 sequences, with over 35% found just once. The sample was blood. These receptors originate from a woman between 55 and 75 years old in good health.

The chain has TRBV28 and TRBJ1-2; D gene ambiguous. CDR3 length: 14 residues. Trimming left V 2 bases short and J 7 bases short, with 14 bases between. Germline V lookup: CDR1 MDHEN, CDR2 SYDVKM. The CDR3 coding sequence is TGTGCCAGCAGTTTACTTCAGCCCTGGGGTGGCTACACCTTC. Protein: CASSLLQPWGGYTF.

The chain recombines TRBV27 with TRBJ2-3; 12 positions agree with TRBD1. Germline V lookup: CDR1 MNHEY, CDR2 SMNVEV (reference sequence). The length of the CDR3 is 15 residues. V was clipped by 8 bases and J by 3 bases; unmatched bases: 6. The CDR3 region is CASRDRGLGTDTQYF. CDR3 in DNA: TGTGCCAGCCGGGACAGGGGGCTGGGAACAGATACGCAGTATTTT.

The sample holds a few counts of this clonotype. The rearrangement uses TRBV6-2 or TRBV6-3 and TRBJ2-1; D is possibly TRBD2 (7 bases). Germline loops: CDR1 MNHEY, CDR2 SVGEGT. Trimming removed 4 bases at V and 7 bases at J, with 14 bases between. This CDR3 is 14 amino acids long. The CDR3 reads CASSSRGGGNEQFF. For the CDR3, the DNA is TGTGCCAGCAGTTCTAGGGGGGGAGGGAATGAGCAGTTCTTC.

This chain connects TRBV5-1 to TRBJ1-1, with D perhaps TRBD1 (5 bases). The germline V and J ends were trimmed by 5 bases and 1 base, with 12 bases remaining between them. The germline V gene has CDR1 SGHRS and CDR2 YFSETQ. The CDR3 totals 14 residues. In DNA, the CDR3 is TGCGCCAGCAGGGCCAGACAGACGAACACTGAAGCTTTCTTT. This encodes CASRARQTNTEAFF.

As regards this clonotype: It may be a read error: a sequence one base away is much more abundant. This rearrangement joins TRBV29-1 to TRBJ2-5; either TRBD1 or TRBD2 may supply D (5 bases each). Between the trimmed V and J ends, which lost 6 bases and 11 bases, there was a span of 31 bases. CDR3 length: 16 amino acids. The germline CDR1 and CDR2 sequences are SQVTM and ANQGSEA. CDR3 protein: CSVRGLTGPSYDEQYF. The CDR3 DNA reads TGCAGCGTCCGCGGGCTCACGGGACCCTCCTACGATGAGCAGTACTTC.

This clonotype was counted between two and nine times. Because the CDR3's place on the DNA is in doubt, the DNA is left out and the CDR3 is given as listed by TCRdb. The chain is built from TRBV28 and TRBJ2-5; the tabulated D call, TRBD1, remains unverified against the DNA. The length of the CDR3 is 15 amino acids, counting both ends. Germline V gene sequence: CDR1 MDHEN, CDR2 SYDVKM. The CDR3 sequence is CASSIRTGFLETQYF.

The table lists this clonotype with many counts. The chain couples TRBV7-9 to TRBJ2-3; 10 bases match TRBD2. The J segment lost 1 base and the V segment lost 1 base, leaving 5 bases of the junction unmatched. Looked up from germline, CDR1 is SEHNR and CDR2 is FQNEAQ (reference sequence). This CDR3 is built from 17 residues. CDR3 in amino acids: CASSLGSGTSGTDTQYF. CDR3 coding DNA: TGTGCCAGCAGCTTAGGAAGCGGGACTAGCGGCACAGATACGCAGTATTTT. The full variable domain, its missing parts supplied by reference TRBV7-9 and TRBJ2-3, is DTGVSQNPRHKITKRGQNVTFRCDPISEHNRLYWYRQTLGQGPEFLTYFQNEAQLEKSRLLSDRFSAERPKGSFSTLEIQRTEQGDSAMYLCASSLGSGTSGTDTQYFGPGTRLTVL.

This clonotype occurred a few times. The rearrangement joins TRBV14 to TRBJ2-7, with D tentatively TRBD2 (5 bases). This CDR3 is built from 14 residues. V lost 5 bases and J 0 bases, leaving 11 bases between the germline ends. CDR1 SGHDN and CDR2 FVKESK come from the germline V gene. This chain's CDR3 is CASSSTTTSYEQYF. The CDR3 region has the DNA TGTGCCAGCAGCTCGACTACGACCTCCTACGAGCAGTACTTC.

The chain has TRBV29-1 and TRBJ1-1, with a possible D match to TRBD1 (5 bases). Germline CDR1 and CDR2: SQVTM and ANQGSEA. V was clipped by 7 bases and J by 0 bases, with 9 bases between them. The CDR3 covers 12 residues. The CDR3 DNA sequence: TGCAGCGCGGGCAGGGTGAACACTGAAGCTTTCTTT. It specifies CSAGRVNTEAFF.

Points on this clonotype: At one end, the junction sequence differs from germline, possibly due to a read error. The V gene is TRBV5-1, the J gene TRBJ2-3; 8 bases fit TRBD2. In germline, CDR1 is SGHRS, CDR2 YFSETQ. The CDR3 is 15 amino acids. The CDR3 loop reads CVSSLPGGSTDTQYF. The CDR3 DNA is TGCGTCAGCAGCTTACCGGGAGGGTCCACAGATACGCAGTATTTT. The full variable domain, in which reference TRBV5-1 and TRBJ2-3 provide the parts outside the CDR3, is KAGVTQTPRYLIKTRGQQVTLSCSPISGHRSVSWYQQTPGQGLQFLFEYFSETQRNKGNFPGRFSGRQFSNSRSEMNVSTLELGDSALYLCVSSLPGGSTDTQYFGPGTRLTVL.

The J gene is TRBJ2-7, the V gene TRBV19; maybe TRBD1 (5 bases). V was shortened by 6 bases and J by 4 bases, with 13 bases between the two germline ends. This CDR3 is built from 13 residues. Germline V lookup: CDR1 LNHDA, CDR2 SQIVND (reference sequence). CDR3 bases: TGTGCCAGTAGAAGACAGACAGAATACGAGCAGTACTTC. It codes for CASRRQTEYEQYF.

The chain combines TRBV10-3 with TRBJ2-1, with no clear D. Per the germline V gene, CDR1 is ENHRY and CDR2 is SYGVKD. V was clipped by 0 bases and J by 4 bases, with 4 bases between them. The CDR3 loop spans 13 amino acids. The CDR3 is CAISESSYNEQFF. The CDR3 DNA sequence: TGTGCCATCAGTGAGTCCTCTTACAATGAGCAGTTCTTC.